The text below deals with one T cell receptor (beta chain). The PCR ran on 60 Vbeta and 13 Jbeta primers. The assay was immunoSEQ multiplex PCR, and TCRdb's table has in-frame clones only and misses some. The table includes roughly 100,000 clones, roughly three quarters detected once. The CDR3 is made up of 14 amino acids. Trimming removed 3 bases at V and 7 bases at J, with 13 bases between. Germline-derived CDR1 and CDR2 are SEHNR and FQNEAQ (reference sequence). The data were taken from a study of cytomegalovirus exposure and HLA in healthy donors. The source material was PBMCs. The chain joins TRBV7-9 to TRBJ1-5, with a possible D match to TRBD1 (5 bases). This TCR was sampled from a woman aged 55 to 70 in good health and CMV-seronegative. Here the CDR3 reads CASSFDGGEQPQHF. The DNA of the CDR3 is TGTGCCAGCAGCTTCGACGGGGGGGAACAGCCCCAGCATTTT. The full variable domain, completed using reference TRBV7-9 and TRBJ1-5, is DTGVSQNPRHKITKRGQNVTFRCDPISEHNRLYWYRQTLGQGPEFLTYFQNEAQLEKSRLLSDRFSAERPKGSFSTLEIQRTEQGDSAMYLCASSFDGGEQPQHFGDGTRLSIL.